This record concerns one T cell receptor (beta chain) sequence. This entry belongs to a study of long-term antiretroviral therapy in people with HIV. It was version v3.0 of the immunoSEQ assay that was run at survey level. Using immunoSEQ multiplex PCR, the repertoire was profiled, and TCRdb retains in-frame clones only, with some absent. The table includes roughly 50,000 clones, around four fifths detected once. Specimen: unsorted PBMCs, collected 0.8 years after starting antiretroviral therapy. The TCR was taken from a woman younger than 30 with HIV.

Here the CDR3 DNA reads TGTGCCAGCAGCGACGAGGCAAGGGGACTCCAAGAGACCCAGTACTTC. This codes for CASSDEARGLQETQYF. The chain links TRBV9 to TRBJ2-5; weak D call: TRBD2 (6 bases). V was clipped by 3 bases and J by 1 base, with 16 bases between them. There are 16 residues in the CDR3. CDR1 and CDR2 from the germline V gene are SGDLS and YYNGEE.